The 10 T cell receptor beta chains below all came from one sample that was sequenced in a study of post-analysis software for immune sequencing data. Findings and caveats of the study: Patients had higher frequencies than controls of roughly 5 TRBV segments, including TRBV5-6, TRBV5-1 and TRBV20-1.

Built from TCR beta cDNA, the libraries had unique molecular identifiers in them. TCRdb re-called the PCR reads through MiXCR, storing one row per CDR3 protein. Counted here are a few hundred thousand distinct CDR3 sequences, 35% to 40% occurring once; the ten biggest clones make up under 5.5%. Their antigens remain unidentified. Sequences were obtained from blood. Receptors were obtained from a girl aged 10-17 years with multiple sclerosis.

Many counts were recorded for this clonotype. The gene calls are TRBV7-9 and TRBJ2-1; D unresolved. CDR1 SEHNR and CDR2 FQNEAQ come from the germline V gene (reference sequence). Trimming took off 7 bases at V and 6 bases at J, with 10 bases between the two ends. The CDR3 is made up of 12 amino acids. The CDR3 bases are TGTGCCAGCACCTCGCCTCTCAATGAGCAGTTCTTC. Translating it yields CASTSPLNEQFF.

This chain links TRBV20-1 with TRBJ2-3; D gene unclear. CDR1 and CDR2 (germline): DFQATT, SNEGSKA (reference sequence). The CDR3 sequence is 13 residues long. V was shortened by 0 bases and J by 1 base, with 5 bases between the two germline ends. The CDR3 sequence is CSARDGRTDTQYF. As DNA, the CDR3 is TGCAGTGCTAGAGATGGACGCACAGATACGCAGTATTTT.

This clonotype was counted between two and nine times. At one end the junction does not follow the germline gene, possibly because of a read error. V usage is TRBV7-3 and J usage is TRBJ2-6, with D perhaps matching TRBD1 or TRBD2 (5 bases each). The CDR3 loop spans 14 amino acids. CDR1 is SGHTA, CDR2 FQGTGA, per germline. CDR3 coding DNA: TGTGCCAGCAGCTCTAGCTCTGGGGCCAACGTCCGGACTTTC. Its translation is CASSSSSGANVRTF.

The CDR3 region has the DNA TGTGCCAGCAGCCCGAGTGCTTTTGGAAACACCATATATTTT. Its protein is CASSPSAFGNTIYF. The rearrangement links TRBV28 to TRBJ1-3; D remains unclear. Germline values: CDR1 MDHEN, CDR2 SYDVKM. The CDR3 is 14 amino acids. Trimming took 6 bases from V and 3 from J, leaving 12 bases between them.

The V call is TRBV4-1, the J call TRBJ2-7, with D unresolved. The germline CDR1 and CDR2 sequences are MGHRA and YSYEKL. V shed 5 bases and J shed 0 bases, with 14 bases lying between them. CDR3 length equals 15 residues. The CDR3 nucleotides are TGCGCCAGCAGCTCAAAGGGTCTAAGCTCCTACGAGCAGTACTTC. As protein: CASSSKGLSSYEQYF.

This clonotype was picked up many times. The V gene is TRBV4-2, the J gene TRBJ2-1, with 9 bases aligning to TRBD2. The CDR3 runs to 16 residues. V trimming: 4 bases; J trimming: 7 bases; junction bases outside the gene matches: 11. Germline CDR1 is LGHNA and CDR2 is YNFKEQ. This CDR3 reads CASSLAGGGAVNEQFF. The CDR3 DNA reads as TGTGCCAGCAGCCTCGCCGGCGGGGGGGCCGTTAATGAGCAGTTCTTC.

This clonotype was counted between two and nine times. The chain combines TRBV12-3 or TRBV12-4 with TRBJ2-2, with 7 bases matching TRBD2. Losses at the gene ends were 3 bases for V and 1 base for J; bases not matched to a gene: 2. The CDR3 runs 15 residues. The CDR3 nucleotides read TGTGCCAGCAGTTTTCCGGGGGGGAACACCGGGGAGCTGTTTTTT. Protein sequence: CASSFPGGNTGELFF.

The count of this clonotype is one. The CDR3, as DNA: TGTGCCAGCAGCCAAGCGGGGGGGCCTGAAGCTTTCTTT. Encoded protein: CASSQAGGPEAFF. J is TRBJ1-1 and V is TRBV3-1; possibly TRBD1 for D (6 bases). Per the germline V gene, CDR1 is LGHDT and CDR2 is YNNKEL (reference sequence). The CDR3 covers 13 residues. Trimming took off 1 base at V and 6 bases at J, with 9 bases between the two ends.

This clonotype appeared many times. The chain links TRBV4-2 to TRBJ1-6; maybe TRBD1 (6 bases). V lost 0 bases and J lost 9, with 18 bases in between. Germline CDR1 reads LGHNA; CDR2 reads YNFKEQ. The CDR3 totals 17 residues. The CDR3 sequence: CASSQDEDRTYGSPLHF. Written as DNA, the CDR3 is TGTGCCAGCAGCCAAGACGAGGACAGAACCTATGGTTCACCCCTCCACTTT.

Many counts were recorded for this clonotype. V is TRBV13 and J is TRBJ2-1, with 8 bases fitting TRBD2. This CDR3 is 16 amino acids long. J was trimmed by 3 bases and V by 5 bases; bases with no gene match: 9. Germline lookup yields CDR1 PRHDT and CDR2 FYEKMQ (reference sequence). CDR3 residues: CASSQSTSGDYNEQFF. CDR3 sequence (DNA): TGTGCCAGCAGCCAATCTACTAGCGGTGACTACAATGAGCAGTTCTTC.